The 11 T cell receptor beta chains in this list originate from one sample, sequenced in a study of T-cell reconstitution after alpha-beta-depleted transplantation in children. For TCRbeta, the library was prepared with unique molecular identifiers. TCRdb re-called the PCR reads with MiXCR, one entry per CDR3 protein. The table includes about 460,000 distinct CDR3 sequences, around an eighth detected once. The starting material was PBMCs from the stem cell graft donor, obtained from the stem cell graft. The receptors originated from a human donor who donated a stem cell graft to a child with combined immunodeficiency.

The table lists this clonotype with a few counts. The gene calls are TRBV6-5 and TRBJ2-5; D could derive from TRBD1 or TRBD2 (5 bases each). Per germline, CDR1 MNHEY and CDR2 SVGAGI. The V end was cut by 4 bases, the J end by 2 bases, with 17 bases between. The CDR3 sequence is 16 residues long. The CDR3 spells CASSSFHRGTQETQYF. The CDR3 coding sequence is TGTGCCAGCAGTTCCTTTCACCGGGGCACTCAAGAGACCCAGTACTTC.

The chain combines TRBV7-6 with TRBJ2-7, with 7 positions matching TRBD1. V lost 6 bases to trimming and J lost 6 bases; unmatched junction nucleotides: 14. Looked up from germline, CDR1 is SGHVS and CDR2 is FNYEAQ. CDR3 size: 15 residues. The DNA for the CDR3 is TGTGCCAGCAGGCGGATTAGGGGGCTCGTAGGCGAGCAGTACTTC. Translated: CASRRIRGLVGEQYF.

The chain recombines TRBV5-1 with TRBJ2-7; D assignment may be TRBD1 or TRBD2 (7 bases each). Germline assignment: CDR1 SGHRS and CDR2 YFSETQ. V lost 4 bases to trimming and J lost 4 bases, with 21 bases between them. CDR3 length equals 16 residues. The CDR3 loop is CASSQRQGGGRYEQYF. The DNA for the CDR3 is TGCGCCAGCAGCCAACGACAGGGCGGGGGCCGGTACGAGCAGTACTTC.

This clonotype was observed a single time. The chain employs TRBV21-1 and TRBJ2-7; the table gives TRBD2 as D, unverified against the DNA. TRBV21-1 is a listed pseudogene. The CDR3 loop spans 16 amino acids. The CDR3 protein is CASSKGGSGGSYEQYF. DNA of the CDR3: TGTGCCAGCAGCAAAGGAGGATCGGGAGGAAGCTACGAGCAGTACTTC.

This clonotype showed up just a few times. The chain combines TRBV20-1 with TRBJ2-1; TRBD2 is a possible D gene (5 bases). CDR1 and CDR2 from the germline V gene are DFQATT and SNEGSKA (reference sequence). This CDR3 has 13 amino acids. The ends were cut back, 3 bases at V and 5 bases at J, with 11 bases in the middle. In DNA form, the CDR3 reads TGCAGTGCTAGGCTCTACGGGAACAATGAGCAGTTCTTC. Its protein is CSARLYGNNEQFF.

This clonotype has a count of ten or more. This sequence joins TRBV20-1 and TRBJ1-6, with D perhaps matching TRBD1 (5 bases). In germline, CDR1 is DFQATT, CDR2 SNEGSKA (reference sequence). V was shortened by 5 bases and J by 7 bases, with 9 bases between the two germline ends. The CDR3 is 12 residues long. The DNA for the CDR3 is TGCAGTGCTCGGGACGGAAATTCACCCCTCCACTTT. Translating gives CSARDGNSPLHF.

This clonotype turned up a few times. The rearrangement joins TRBV20-1 to TRBJ1-6; a possible D gene is TRBD1 (6 bases). V lost 5 bases to trimming and J lost 4 bases, with 9 bases between them. The CDR3 consists of 13 residues. The germline V gene encodes CDR1 DFQATT and CDR2 SNEGSKA (reference sequence). The CDR3, as DNA: TGCAGTGCTCAGAGGGGGTATAATTCACCCCTCCACTTT. Protein: CSAQRGYNSPLHF.

This clonotype showed up just a few times. The rearrangement joins TRBV6-1 to TRBJ1-5; 9 bases fit TRBD1. The CDR3 sequence is 16 residues long. Germline assignment: CDR1 MNHNS and CDR2 SASEGT. V lost 2 bases and J lost 3; bases outside the gene matches: 5. Written as DNA, the CDR3 is TGTGCCAGCAGTGAATTCACAGGGGGCGTCAATCAGCCCCAGCATTTT. Translated: CASSEFTGGVNQPQHF.

CDR3 residues: CASSVDSTYDTGELFF. CDR3 nucleotide sequence: TGTGCCAGCAGCGTGGACAGTACTTATGATACCGGGGAGCTGTTTTTT. The J gene is TRBJ2-2, the V gene TRBV9; TRBD1 might be the D (6 bases). The CDR3 is 16 residues long. The germline V gene encodes CDR1 SGDLS and CDR2 YYNGEE. Trimming took off 2 bases at V and 5 bases at J, with 16 bases between the two ends. Complete variable domain (other parts from reference TRBV9 and TRBJ2-2): DSGVTQTPKHLITATGQRVTLRCSPRSGDLSVYWYQQSLDQGLQFLIQYYNGEERAKGNILERFSAQQFPDLHSELNLSSLELGDSALYFCASSVDSTYDTGELFFGEGSRLTVL.

There are a few counts of this clonotype. The genes are TRBV27 and TRBJ2-7; D is ambiguous. V was trimmed by 3 bases and J by 1 base, leaving 7 bases between them. Germline V gene data show CDR1 as MNHEY and CDR2 as SMNVEV (reference sequence). This CDR3 has 13 residues. The CDR3, as DNA: TGTGCCAGCAGTTTTGCTTTTTCCTACGAGCAGTACTTC. Protein: CASSFAFSYEQYF.

In this sample, this clonotype turned up a few times. The chain employs TRBV15 and TRBJ2-1; D assignment may be TRBD1 or TRBD2 (5 bases each). CDR1 is LNHNV and CDR2 is YYDKDF in the germline V gene (reference sequence). Trimming removed 6 bases at V and 9 bases at J, with 18 bases between. The CDR3 is 14 residues long. In nucleotides, the CDR3 is TGTGCCACCAGGTCCAGGGAGAGTTGGGGTGAGCAGTTCTTC. It yields the protein CATRSRESWGEQFF.